A single sample is the source of the 30 T cell receptor beta chains below, sequenced in a study of CD8+CD57+ T cells in acquired aplastic anemia. Patients sequenced had flow cytometry evidence of CD8+CD57+ cell expansion. Profiling of TCR beta VDJ combinations and CDR3 sequences used genomic DNA as template. A single record per CDR3 protein comes from TCRdb applying MiXCR to the reads. The table has over 150,000 distinct CDR3 sequences, 71% seen once. Sequenced sample: sorted CD4+, CD8+, or CD8+CD57+ T cells (not recorded which) from PBMCs. Source of these receptors: a human donor with aplastic anemia.

Regarding this clonotype: Its ends do not fully match the called genes, so a read error is possible. The chain uses TRBV11-2 and TRBJ1-1; D unresolved. The length of the CDR3 is 19 residues. Germline values: CDR1 SGHAT, CDR2 FQNNGV. CDR3 nucleotides: TGTGCCAGCAGCTTCAGTGTCACTGCTAGAGATAGCAGTGACACTGAAGCTTTCTTC. Its protein product is CASSFSVTARDSSDTEAFF.

The chain joins TRBV14 to TRBJ2-7, with no clear D. CDR1 is SGHDN, CDR2 FVKESK, per germline. Trimming stripped 1 base from V and 5 bases from J, with 6 bases between. The CDR3 length is 12 residues. The CDR3 sequence is CASSQVGDEQYF. The CDR3 coding sequence is TGTGCCAGCAGCCAAGTAGGAGACGAGCAGTACTTC.

The chain employs TRBV12-3 or TRBV12-4 and TRBJ2-7; D is uncertain. V was clipped by 3 bases and J by 0 bases, with 12 bases between them. The CDR3 sequence is 15 residues long. This CDR3 reads CASSLRQSLSYEQYF. The CDR3 DNA reads as TGTGCCAGCAGTTTGCGACAAAGCCTCTCCTACGAGCAGTACTTC.

This sequence joins TRBV20-1 and TRBJ2-1; 8 nucleotides match TRBD1. Germline assignment: CDR1 DFQATT and CDR2 SNEGSKA (reference sequence). V lost 5 bases, J lost 3 bases, and 6 bases stayed unmatched. CDR3 length: 14 amino acids. The CDR3 DNA is TGCAGTGCTCCCGGGACAGGCCTCTACAATGAGCAGTTCTTC. Protein: CSAPGTGLYNEQFF.

Concerning this clonotype itself: In this CDR3 the conserved last residue, phenylalanine or tryptophan, is missing, so a read error is likely. The gene calls are TRBV24-1 and TRBJ2-3, with D unresolved. Germline V gene data show CDR1 as KGHDR and CDR2 as SFDVKD. Trimming took off 4 bases at V and 4 bases at J, with 11 bases between the two ends. CDR3 size: 14 residues. The CDR3 nucleotides read TGTGCCACCAGTGAACGACGGTGGCCAGATACGCAGTATCTT. Protein sequence: CATSERRWPDTQYL.

The table lists this clonotype with a count of one. The V call is TRBV2, the J call TRBJ2-7, with D perhaps matching TRBD2 (6 bases). The CDR3 loop spans 15 amino acids. V was pared by 7 bases and J by 0 bases, with 16 bases between. Germline assignment: CDR1 SNHLY and CDR2 FYNNEI. The CDR3 protein is CASTPEGRSSYEQYF. CDR3 nucleotides: TGTGCCAGCACCCCGGAGGGGCGTAGCTCCTACGAGCAGTACTTC.

There are a few counts of this clonotype. The chain links TRBV10-3 to TRBJ1-1; 7 bases line up with TRBD1. The J segment lost 7 bases and the V segment lost 7 bases, leaving 9 bases of the junction unmatched. This CDR3 contains 13 residues. The germline V gene encodes CDR1 ENHRY and CDR2 SYGVKD. The DNA for the CDR3 is TGTGCCATCATGATGCGACAGGGCGGTGAAGCTTTCTTT. This gives the protein CAIMMRQGGEAFF.

The table lists this clonotype with a count of one. The CDR3 carries no conserved terminal phenylalanine or tryptophan, so it likely arises from a read error. The chain employs TRBV7-9 and TRBJ2-7; no clear D gene. Germline V CDR1 and CDR2: SEHNR, FQNEAQ (reference sequence). CDR3 size: 13 residues. Trimming stripped 1 base from V and 2 bases from J, with 6 bases between. CDR3: CASSLEDPYEQYL. The CDR3 DNA is TGTGCCAGCAGCTTAGAGGATCCCTACGAGCAGTACCTC.

The chain is built from TRBV9 and TRBJ1-1; D not certain. The CDR3 consists of 14 residues. V was trimmed by 0 bases and J by 0 bases, leaving 6 bases between them. Germline V gene sequence: CDR1 SGDLS, CDR2 YYNGEE. The CDR3 sequence: CASSVDRLNTEAFF. DNA for the CDR3: TGTGCCAGCAGCGTAGACAGACTGAACACTGAAGCTTTCTTT.

Comments on this clonotype: The junction shows a germline mismatch at one end, possibly a read error. This chain joins TRBV9 and TRBJ1-2; the match to TRBD1 covers 7 bases. This CDR3 has 14 residues. Germline V gene data show CDR1 as SGDLS and CDR2 as YYNGEE. The CDR3 DNA reads TGTGTCAGCAGCTCGCCGACAGGGAACTATGGCTACACCTTC. Protein sequence: CVSSSPTGNYGYTF.

V is TRBV4-3 and J is TRBJ2-7, with 9 nucleotides matching TRBD1. With V trimmed by 1 base and J by 3 bases, 1 base remained unmatched. There are 14 residues in the CDR3. Per germline, CDR1 LGHNA and CDR2 YSLEER. In DNA form, the CDR3 reads TGCGCCAGCAGCCAAGGGACAGGGGTCTACGAGCAGTACTTC. Protein sequence: CASSQGTGVYEQYF.

For this clonotype: The junction differs from germline at one of its ends, possibly a read error. The chain employs TRBV20-1 and TRBJ2-5; a weak D match, TRBD2 (6 bases). From germline, CDR1 is DFQATT and CDR2 SNEGSKA (reference sequence). The CDR3 is made up of 17 amino acids. The CDR3: CSARALAGSSIQEIQYF. The CDR3 region has the DNA TGCAGTGCTAGAGCCTTGGCGGGGAGCTCTATCCAAGAGATCCAGTATTTC.

V and J are TRBV14 and TRBJ1-1, with D unresolved. Trimming left V 0 bases short and J 1 base short, with 15 bases between. CDR3 length: 17 residues. CDR1 and CDR2 (germline): SGHDN, FVKESK. CDR3 amino acids: CASSQDRFPHRNTEAFF. The CDR3, as DNA: TGTGCCAGCAGCCAAGATCGGTTCCCCCATCGGAACACTGAAGCTTTCTTT.

This sequence joins TRBV10-1 and TRBJ2-7; TRBD2 might be the D (6 bases). This CDR3 contains 16 residues. V dropped 10 bases and J dropped 3 bases, with 25 bases sitting between them. CDR1 is WNHNN and CDR2 is SYGVQD in the germline V gene (reference sequence). The CDR3: CATPRRRGIPFYEQYF. The CDR3 region has the DNA TGCGCCACTCCTAGGCGACGGGGGATACCCTTCTACGAGCAGTACTTC.

The J gene is TRBJ1-1, the V gene TRBV29-1; maybe TRBD1 (5 bases). Per the germline V gene, CDR1 is SQVTM and CDR2 is ANQGSEA. V was shortened by 7 bases and J by 4 bases, with 10 bases between the two germline ends. CDR3 length equals 11 residues. CDR3 sequence reads: CSAIDSTEAFF. The CDR3 DNA sequence: TGCAGCGCCATCGACAGCACTGAAGCTTTCTTT.

The genes are TRBV20-1 and TRBJ1-2, with D maybe TRBD1 (5 bases). Germline CDR1 DFQATT, CDR2 SNEGSKA (reference sequence). The CDR3 totals 15 residues. V was shortened by 3 bases and J by 1 base, with 15 bases between the two germline ends. CDR3 residues: CSARTDQAINYGYTF. DNA for the CDR3: TGCAGTGCTAGGACAGATCAGGCGATTAACTATGGCTACACCTTC.

The V and J genes are TRBV7-8 and TRBJ1-6; unclear D gene. The V gene lost 1 base and the J gene lost 10 bases, with 5 bases spanning the gap. Germline CDR1 SGHVS, CDR2 FQNEAQ. The CDR3 covers 12 residues. DNA for the CDR3: TGTGCCAGCAGCTTAGTGGAGTCACCCCTCCACTTT. Protein sequence: CASSLVESPLHF.

This clonotype was observed a handful of times. The chain couples TRBV10-3 to TRBJ2-3; tentatively, D is TRBD2 (5 bases). V was clipped by 0 bases and J by 14 bases, with 15 bases between them. The germline V gene encodes CDR1 ENHRY and CDR2 SYGVKD. The CDR3 is 13 residues long. The CDR3 loop reads CAISESREIGVYF. CDR3 nucleotides: TGTGCCATCAGTGAGTCGAGGGAGATCGGGGTGTATTTT.

This clonotype occurred once. This clone may be a read error of a much larger clone one base away. CDR3 loop: CASSLESLGLPPCNEQFF. DNA for the CDR3: TGTGCCAGCAGCTTAGAGTCCCTGGGACTACCACCTTGCAATGAGCAGTTCTTC. The V gene is TRBV7-9, the J gene TRBJ2-1; 7 bases map to TRBD2. Germline V gene sequence: CDR1 SEHNR, CDR2 FQNEAQ (reference sequence). The trim removed 1 base at V and 6 bases at J, leaving 15 bases unmatched. This CDR3 is 18 amino acids long. The variable domain in full, completed from reference TRBV7-9 and TRBJ2-1, reads DTGVSQNPRHKITKRGQNVTFRCDPISEHNRLYWYRQTLGQGPEFLTYFQNEAQLEKSRLLSDRFSAERPKGSFSTLEIQRTEQGDSAMYLCASSLESLGLPPCNEQFFGPGTRLTVL.

This clonotype was seen many times. The J gene is TRBJ2-1, the V gene TRBV4-3; TRBD2 might be the D (7 bases). Germline V gene data show CDR1 as LGHNA and CDR2 as YSLEER. V was clipped by 0 bases and J by 7 bases, with 16 bases between them. The CDR3 has 16 amino acids. CDR3 bases: TGCGCCAGCAGCCAAGAGATGGGCGGGGGCGGAAATGAGCAGTTCTTC. Translating it yields CASSQEMGGGGNEQFF.

The count of this clonotype is one. The V and J genes are TRBV7-9 and TRBJ1-3; perhaps TRBD1 as D (6 bases). CDR3 length: 20 amino acids. The germline V and J ends were trimmed by 5 bases and 0 bases, with 26 bases remaining between them. Germline loops: CDR1 SEHNR, CDR2 FQNEAQ (reference sequence). The CDR3 reads CASSNYVPGHPLPSGNTIYF. The CDR3, as DNA: TGTGCCAGCAGCAATTACGTCCCGGGACATCCTCTCCCCTCTGGAAACACCATATATTTT.

V usage is TRBV7-2 and J usage is TRBJ2-7; 9 positions agree with TRBD2. V lost 5 bases, J lost 2 bases, and 1 base stayed unmatched. This CDR3 spans 13 amino acids. CDR1 and CDR2 from the germline V gene are SGHTA and FQGNSA. The CDR3 coding sequence is TGTGCCAGCAGCCGGACTAGCGCCTACGAGCAGTACTTC. This sequence encodes CASSRTSAYEQYF.

This clonotype occurred once. This chain connects TRBV19 to TRBJ2-3; TRBD2 agrees at 14 bases. Germline lookup yields CDR1 LNHDA and CDR2 SQIVND (reference sequence). This CDR3 comprises 18 residues. V was pared by 5 bases and J by 2 bases, with 9 bases of the junction left unmatched. CDR3 sequence reads: CASSLGTSGGPNTDTQYF. The CDR3 DNA sequence: TGTGCCAGTAGTCTCGGGACTAGCGGGGGACCCAACACAGATACGCAGTATTTT.

The chain links TRBV7-3 to TRBJ2-5; a possible D gene is TRBD1 (5 bases). The CDR3 runs 17 residues. V lost 2 bases, J lost 1 base, and 17 bases lay in between. Germline V gives CDR1 SGHTA, CDR2 FQGTGA. The CDR3 reads CASSLVGRASPQETQYF. Here the CDR3 DNA reads TGTGCCAGCAGCTTAGTGGGCAGGGCATCACCCCAAGAGACCCAGTACTTC.

This chain links TRBV20-1 with TRBJ2-7, with 10 bases that match TRBD2. This CDR3 region has 15 residues. V was pared by 6 bases and J by 3 bases, with 11 bases of the junction left unmatched. Germline V gene data show CDR1 as DFQATT and CDR2 as SNEGSKA (reference sequence). CDR3 in DNA: TGCAGTGCCCCAGGGTCGGGACTAGCGCGCTACGAGCAGTACTTC. Translating it yields CSAPGSGLARYEQYF.

The chain is built from TRBV5-1 and TRBJ2-1; D is undetermined. Germline lookup yields CDR1 SGHRS and CDR2 YFSETQ. This CDR3 contains 14 residues. V lost 1 base and J 1 base, leaving 6 bases between the germline ends. The CDR3 DNA reads TGCGCCAGCAGCTTGAAGACTTCCTACAATGAGCAGTTCTTC. It codes for CASSLKTSYNEQFF.

The genes are TRBV20-1 and TRBJ2-7; a possible D gene is TRBD2 (5 bases). The assigned J gene may be wrong: the sequence end matches TRBJ2-1 better. Germline assignment: CDR1 DFQATT and CDR2 SNEGSKA (reference sequence). The CDR3 loop spans 17 amino acids. This chain's CDR3 is CSARDGIRGASPYEQFF. In DNA, the CDR3 is TGCAGTGCTAGAGATGGCATTCGGGGAGCTTCGCCCTACGAGCAGTTCTTC.

V is TRBV15 and J is TRBJ2-3; perhaps TRBD1 as D (6 bases). The germline V gene has CDR1 LNHNV and CDR2 YYDKDF (reference sequence). CDR3 length: 15 residues. V lost 4 bases and J 2 bases, leaving 13 bases between the germline ends. CDR3 loop: CATSTRDTLTDTQYF. DNA for the CDR3: TGTGCCACCAGCACCCGGGACACTCTCACAGATACGCAGTATTTT.

The chain is built from TRBV10-3 and TRBJ1-1; unclear D gene. The CDR3 loop spans 13 amino acids. Germline CDR1 is ENHRY and CDR2 is SYGVKD. The V end was cut by 0 bases, the J end by 7 bases, with 9 bases between. The CDR3 here is CAISESKRNEAFF. CDR3 DNA: TGTGCCATCAGTGAGTCGAAAAGGAATGAAGCTTTCTTT.

J is TRBJ2-6 and V is TRBV19; tentative D call: TRBD1 (5 bases). V lost 6 bases and J 2 bases, leaving 11 bases between the germline ends. The germline CDR1 and CDR2 sequences are LNHDA and SQIVND (reference sequence). The CDR3 loop spans 15 amino acids. For the CDR3, the DNA is TGTGCCAGTAGAGATGCAGGGACTGGGGCCAACGTCCTGACTTTC. Amino acids: CASRDAGTGANVLTF. Full variable domain (outside the CDR3, taken from reference TRBV19 and TRBJ2-6): DGGITQSPKYLFRKEGQNVTLSCEQNLNHDAMYWYRQDPGQGLRLIYYSQIVNDFQKGDIAEGYSVSREKKESFPLTVTSAQKNPTAFYLCASRDAGTGANVLTFGAGSRLTVL.